These 13 T cell receptor beta chains were all obtained from the same sample, sequenced in a study of T cell responses to AZD1222 COVID-19 vaccine. Profiled with immunoSEQ multiplex PCR; TCRdb holds only in-frame clones, not every one. This table holds about 90,000 clones, 88% found once. The material sequenced was peripheral blood, taken 28 days after the second AZD1222 dose. Every receptor here comes from an adult who received the AZD1222 COVID-19 vaccine.

V usage is TRBV21-1 and J usage is TRBJ1-6; the DNA was not used to check the table's D call, TRBD1. TRBV21-1 is a pseudogene segment. CDR3 size: 15 residues. The CDR3 sequence is CASSDPGQDYSPLHF. As DNA, the CDR3 is TGTGCCAGCAGCGATCCGGGACAGGACTATTCACCCCTCCACTTT.

V usage is TRBV19 and J usage is TRBJ1-1; D unclear. Trimming stripped 4 bases from V and 5 bases from J, with 17 bases between. This CDR3 region has 15 residues. Germline loops: CDR1 LNHDA, CDR2 SQIVND (reference sequence). The CDR3 region is CASSKAWGGKTEAFF. The CDR3 DNA is TGTGCCAGTAGTAAAGCGTGGGGTGGGAAGACTGAAGCTTTCTTT.

The chain recombines TRBV5-1 with TRBJ2-2, with 9 bases that match TRBD2. This CDR3 has 16 residues. The trim removed 2 bases at V and 1 base at J, leaving 3 bases unmatched. CDR1 SGHRS and CDR2 YFSETQ come from the germline V gene. The CDR3 reads CASSLYSGRNTGELFF. As DNA, the CDR3 is TGCGCCAGCAGCTTATATAGCGGGAGGAACACCGGGGAGCTGTTTTTT.

The chain combines TRBV6-1 with TRBJ2-7, with D tentatively TRBD2 (6 bases). This CDR3 has 15 amino acids. The V end lost 3 bases, the J end lost 0 bases, and 12 bases lay between the germline ends. Germline lookup yields CDR1 MNHNS and CDR2 SASEGT. The CDR3 DNA reads TGTGCCAGCAGTGATGTGCGGACTACCTCCTACGAGCAGTACTTC. Its translation: CASSDVRTTSYEQYF.

This clone was detected only a few times. The chain recombines TRBV5-4 with TRBJ1-1; D is uncertain. The CDR3 spans 13 residues. Germline loops: CDR1 SGHNT, CDR2 YYREEE (reference sequence). V was cut by 6 bases and J by 1 base, with 10 bases left in between. The CDR3 DNA reads as TGTGCCAGCATACGTGAACCGAACACTGAAGCTTTCTTT. Translation: CASIREPNTEAFF. Variable domain in full (rest from reference TRBV5-4 and TRBJ1-1): ETGVTQSPTHLIKTRGQQVTLRCSSQSGHNTVSWYQQALGQGPQFIFQYYREEENGRGNFPPRFSGLQFPNYSSELNVNALELDDSALYLCASIREPNTEAFFGQGTRLTVV.

Comments on this clone: A read error may produce the germline difference seen at one junction end. The chain carries TRBV19 and TRBJ1-2, with D tentatively TRBD1 (6 bases). The CDR3 runs 11 residues. Germline V gene sequence: CDR1 LNHDA, CDR2 SQIVND (reference sequence). This CDR3 reads CASRAGQLISF. Here the CDR3 DNA reads TGTGCCAGTAGGGCTGGACAGCTGATTTCCTTC.

This clone came up once. V is TRBV15 and J is TRBJ2-2; 7 bases map to TRBD2. Germline assignment: CDR1 LNHNV and CDR2 YYDKDF (reference sequence). The CDR3 runs to 16 residues. Losses at the gene ends were 0 bases for V and 7 bases for J; bases not matched to a gene: 8. The CDR3 DNA is TGTGCCACCAGCAGAGATCGCGGGAGCCCGGGCGGGGAGCTGTTTTTT. As protein: CATSRDRGSPGGELFF.

The V call is TRBV10-3, the J call TRBJ1-1; D unresolved. The CDR3 loop spans 12 amino acids. Germline CDR1 reads ENHRY; CDR2 reads SYGVKD. V shed 3 bases and J shed 0 bases, with 2 bases lying between them. The CDR3 loop is CAISELNTEAFF. The DNA of the CDR3 is TGTGCCATCAGTGAATTGAACACTGAAGCTTTCTTT.

This sequence joins TRBV7-9 and TRBJ1-2; 7 positions agree with TRBD1. CDR3 length: 14 residues. Per germline, CDR1 SEHNR and CDR2 FQNEAQ (reference sequence). Trimming cost V 5 bases and J 2 bases; bases outside gene matches: 5. CDR3 in DNA: TGTGCCAGCAGCACCTCACAGGGGAACTATGGCTACACCTTC. It yields the protein CASSTSQGNYGYTF.

This clone came up a few times. V and J are TRBV28 and TRBJ1-5; D might be TRBD1 (5 bases). The germline V gene encodes CDR1 MDHEN and CDR2 SYDVKM. CDR3 length equals 13 residues. Trimming left V 1 base short and J 7 bases short, with 8 bases between. Written as DNA, the CDR3 is TGTGCCAGCAGTTTATCAGGGAACCAGCCCCAGCATTTT. Translation gives CASSLSGNQPQHF.

The genes are TRBV11-2 and TRBJ2-7; maybe TRBD1 (6 bases). Germline CDR1 SGHAT, CDR2 FQNNGV. The CDR3 runs 16 residues. Trimming cost V 1 base and J 0 bases, with 13 bases left between them. The CDR3 spells CASSLAGADSSYEQYF. DNA of the CDR3: TGTGCCAGCAGCTTAGCAGGGGCGGATAGCTCCTACGAGCAGTACTTC.

The chain links TRBV4-1 to TRBJ2-1; the match to TRBD2 covers 7 bases. The CDR3 loop spans 18 amino acids. V was pared by 1 base and J by 2 bases, with 11 bases of the junction left unmatched. Germline assignment: CDR1 MGHRA and CDR2 YSYEKL. The DNA for the CDR3 is TGCGCCAGCAGCCAAGCCAAGGGCCTAGCGGATACCTACAATGAGCAGTTCTTC. Residues: CASSQAKGLADTYNEQFF.

Only one count was recorded for this clone. The V call is TRBV7-8, the J call TRBJ2-1; maybe TRBD2 (7 bases). Germline-derived CDR1 and CDR2 are SGHVS and FQNEAQ. The V end was cut by 4 bases, the J end by 2 bases, with 18 bases between. This CDR3 has 17 residues. CDR3 loop: CASSSQGRESTYNEQFF. CDR3 bases: TGTGCCAGCAGCTCTCAGGGGAGGGAGTCCACCTACAATGAGCAGTTCTTC.